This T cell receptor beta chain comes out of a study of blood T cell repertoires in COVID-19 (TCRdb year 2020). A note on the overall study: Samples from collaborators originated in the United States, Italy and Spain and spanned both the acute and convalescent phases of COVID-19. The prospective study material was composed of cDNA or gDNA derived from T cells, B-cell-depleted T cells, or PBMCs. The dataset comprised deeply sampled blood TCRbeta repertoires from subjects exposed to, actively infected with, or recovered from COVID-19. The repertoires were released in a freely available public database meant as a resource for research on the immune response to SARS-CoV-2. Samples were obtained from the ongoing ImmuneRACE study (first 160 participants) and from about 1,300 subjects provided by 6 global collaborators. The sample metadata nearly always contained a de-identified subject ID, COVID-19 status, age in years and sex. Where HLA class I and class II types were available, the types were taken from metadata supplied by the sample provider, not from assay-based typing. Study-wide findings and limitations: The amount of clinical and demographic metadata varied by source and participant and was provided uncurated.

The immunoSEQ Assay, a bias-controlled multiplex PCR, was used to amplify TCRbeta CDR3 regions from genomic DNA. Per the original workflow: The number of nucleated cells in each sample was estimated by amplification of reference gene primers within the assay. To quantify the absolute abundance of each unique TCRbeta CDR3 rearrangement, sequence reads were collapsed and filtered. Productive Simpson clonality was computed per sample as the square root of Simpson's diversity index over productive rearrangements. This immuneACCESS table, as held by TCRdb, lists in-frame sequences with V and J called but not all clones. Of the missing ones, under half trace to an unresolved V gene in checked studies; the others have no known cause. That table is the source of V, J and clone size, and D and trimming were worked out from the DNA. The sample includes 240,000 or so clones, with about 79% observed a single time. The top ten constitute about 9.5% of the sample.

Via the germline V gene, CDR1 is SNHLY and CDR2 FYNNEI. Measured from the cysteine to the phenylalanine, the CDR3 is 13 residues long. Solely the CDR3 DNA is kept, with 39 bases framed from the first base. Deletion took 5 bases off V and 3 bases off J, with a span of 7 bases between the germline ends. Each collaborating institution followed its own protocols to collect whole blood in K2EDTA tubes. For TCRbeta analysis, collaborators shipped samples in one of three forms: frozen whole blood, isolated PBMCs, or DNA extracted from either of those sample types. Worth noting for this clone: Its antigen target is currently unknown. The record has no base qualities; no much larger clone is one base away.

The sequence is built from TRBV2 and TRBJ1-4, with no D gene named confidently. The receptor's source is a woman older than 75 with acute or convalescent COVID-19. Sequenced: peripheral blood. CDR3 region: CASSQRSNEKLFF. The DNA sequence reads TGTGCCAGCAGTCAGCGGTCTAATGAAAAACTGTTTTTT.